Listed below are T cell receptor beta chains from one sample, sequenced in a study of blood T cell repertoires in COVID-19. The data were produced by immunoSEQ multiplex PCR, yet TCRdb's version contains in-frame clones alone and is incomplete. This table holds 99,000 or so clones, about 88% found once. The source material was peripheral blood. These TCRs come from a human donor in a cohort sampled during active COVID-19. CDR3s include the opening cysteine and the closing phenylalanine or tryptophan. D genes are given only for firm matches. The size field is filled for only some rows; it gives once, few, many or a size class.

clone size,CDR3 length,D gene,V gene,J gene,CDR3 DNA,CDR3 protein
NA,15,NA,TRBV5-1,TRBJ2-1,TGCGCCAGCAGCTTGGCCACGAGCTCCTACAATGAGCAGTTCTTC,CASSLATSSYNEQFF
NA,12,TRBD1,TRBV4-2,TRBJ2-1,TGTGCCAGCAGCCAAGAGGGGACAGGGGGGTTCTTC,CASSQEGTGGFF
NA,16,TRBD2,TRBV5-1,TRBJ2-3,TGCGCCAGCAGCTCCCGAGCCGGGACTAGCGGGCGTACGCAGTATTTT,CASSSRAGTSGRTQYF
NA,12,NA,TRBV18,TRBJ1-2,TGTGCCAGCTCGACGGGAGGGAAAGGCTACACCTTC,CASSTGGKGYTF
NA,14,NA,TRBV24-1,TRBJ2-1,TGTGCGACATCCCAGCACGGGATTCTCAGTGAGCAGTTCTTC,CATSQHGILSEQFF
NA,13,TRBD2,TRBV7-2,TRBJ2-3,TGTGCCAGCAGCCGACGGGGACTAGCAGAGCAGTATTTT,CASSRRGLAEQYF
NA,13,NA,TRBV11-2,TRBJ2-3,TGTGCCAGCAGCCCGGGGGTCACAGATACGCAGTATTTT,CASSPGVTDTQYF
few,15,TRBD1,TRBV14,TRBJ1-6,TGTGCCAGCAGCCAAGACTCAGACAGGGGATCACCCCTCCACTTT,CASSQDSDRGSPLHF
NA,12,NA,TRBV12-3/TRBV12-4,TRBJ2-5,TGTGCCAGCAGTCTGACTGAGAAGACCCAGTACTTC,CASSLTEKTQYF
NA,15,TRBD1,TRBV28,TRBJ2-7,TGTGCCAGCAGTTTGGGGGACAGGGTGTCCTACGAGCAGTACTTC,CASSLGDRVSYEQYF
NA,16,NA,TRBV28,TRBJ2-6,TGTGCCAGCAGTTTAAGTCGGGGATCTGGGGCCAACGTCCTGACTTTC,CASSLSRGSGANVLTF
NA,18,TRBD2,TRBV5-4,TRBJ2-2,TGTGCCAGCAGCTGGGGACTAGCGGGTGCTGGGGTAACCGGGGAGCTGTTTTTT,CASSWGLAGAGVTGELFF
NA,15,TRBD1,TRBV6-5,TRBJ1-1,TGTGCCAGCAGTTACCCCGGGACAGGGGCAACTGAAGCTTTCTTT,CASSYPGTGATEAFF
NA,15,TRBD1,TRBV5-1,TRBJ2-1,TGCGCCAGCAGCTTGGCCCCGACAGGGGACAATGAGCAGTTCTTC,CASSLAPTGDNEQFF
NA,11,NA,TRBV28,TRBJ2-1,TGTGCCAGCAGGACTCTTAATGAGCAGTTCTTC,CASRTLNEQFF
NA,10,NA,TRBV7-9,TRBJ2-7,TGTGCCAGCGGGGGGGCGGTACAACTCTTC,CASGGAVQLF
NA,13,NA,TRBV29-1,TRBJ2-3,TGCAGCGTTACAGGGACCCGAAGGGATACGCAGTATTTT,CSVTGTRRDTQYF
NA,15,NA,TRBV28,TRBJ1-4,TGTGCCAGCAGACAACAGGACACGACTCTTGAAAAACTGTTTTTT,CASRQQDTTLEKLFF
NA,14,NA,TRBV5-1,TRBJ2-5,TGCGCCAGCAGCTTGGCAGGGATCCAAGAGACCCAGTACTTC,CASSLAGIQETQYF
NA,15,TRBD2,TRBV27,TRBJ2-3,TGTGCCAGCAGGCTACTAGCGGGGGGCACAGATACGCAGTATTTT,CASRLLAGGTDTQYF
once,11,NA,TRBV5-1,TRBJ2-5,TGCGCCAGCAGCCTACAAGAGACCCAGTACTTC,CASSLQETQYF
NA,15,NA,TRBV10-3,TRBJ2-3,TGTGCCATCAGTGACCTAGCCATTAGCACAGATACGCAGTATTTT,CAISDLAISTDTQYF
NA,15,TRBD2,TRBV2,TRBJ2-1,TGTGCCAGCAGTGAATTCGGGCTAGCGGGGGATGAGCAGTTCTTC,CASSEFGLAGDEQFF
NA,16,TRBD2,TRBV3-1/TRBV3-2,TRBJ2-3,TGTGCCAGCAGCCAAAACAGCGGGAGAGGGACAGATACGCAGTATTTT,CASSQNSGRGTDTQYF
NA,18,TRBD2,TRBV12-5,TRBJ2-3,TGTGCTAGTGGTTTGACCATCCGCAGCGGGAGGGTTACAGATACGCAGTATTTT,CASGLTIRSGRVTDTQYF
NA,12,NA,TRBV7-9,TRBJ2-5,TGTGCCAGCAGCGGAGGGAAAGAGACCCAGTACTTC,CASSGGKETQYF
NA,18,TRBD2,TRBV28,TRBJ2-3,TGTGCCAGCAGCCTCCCCGGACTAGATGGAACTAGCACAGATACGCAGTATTTT,CASSLPGLDGTSTDTQYF
NA,17,NA,TRBV7-9,TRBJ1-6,TGTGCCAGCAGCCCAGCAGAGGCGGGGGCCGGTAATTCACCCCTCCACTTT,CASSPAEAGAGNSPLHF
NA,14,NA,TRBV18,TRBJ2-2,TGTGCCAGCTCACCAGAAAGCAGGGCCGGGGAGCTGTTTTTT,CASSPESRAGELFF
once,15,TRBD2,TRBV3-1/TRBV3-2,TRBJ2-1,TGTGCCAGCAGCCCGAGCGGGGGACCCTACAATGAGCAGTTCTTC,CASSPSGGPYNEQFF
NA,15,TRBD2,TRBV19,TRBJ2-7,TGTGCCAGTAGTAACTCCGGGGGGTCCCGCTACGAGCAGTACTTC,CASSNSGGSRYEQYF
NA,14,NA,TRBV7-9,TRBJ1-1,TGTGCCAGCAGCTCACCCTCAGGGCGAACTGAAGCTTTCTTT,CASSSPSGRTEAFF
NA,16,TRBD1,TRBV5-1,TRBJ2-2,TGCGCCAGCAGCCGGGGCCAGGGGGCGAACACCGGGGAGCTGTTTTTT,CASSRGQGANTGELFF
NA,15,NA,TRBV28,TRBJ2-2,TGTGCCAGCAGTTCTGGGGCAATCTACACCGGGGAGCTGTTTTTT,CASSSGAIYTGELFF
NA,14,NA,TRBV30,TRBJ1-4,TGTGCCTGGAACCGGCAGGCAACTAATGAAAAACTGTTTTTT,CAWNRQATNEKLFF
NA,14,TRBD1,TRBV5-6,TRBJ1-2,TGTGCCAGCAGCTTGGGTCCAGGGGGCCTCGGCTACACCTTC,CASSLGPGGLGYTF
NA,14,NA,TRBV5-1,TRBJ2-3,TGCGCCAGCGGCGACTACAATCCCACAGATACGCAGTATTTT,CASGDYNPTDTQYF
NA,17,NA,TRBV5-4,TRBJ2-3,TGTGCCAGCAGCCACGGGGGGAGGGGGGCCAGGGGAGATACGCAGTATTTT,CASSHGGRGARGDTQYF
once,14,NA,TRBV15,TRBJ1-5,TGTGCCACCGCCGGGGAGGGGGGCAATCAGCCCCAGCATTTT,CATAGEGGNQPQHF
NA,14,TRBD1,TRBV28,TRBJ1-2,TGTGCCAGCAGTCCAACAGGGGGCGCGCCCGGCTACACCTTC,CASSPTGGAPGYTF
once,14,NA,TRBV7-8,TRBJ1-5,TGTGCCAGCAGCTTACAACAGGGCAATCAGCCCCAGCATTTT,CASSLQQGNQPQHF
NA,19,TRBD1,TRBV28,TRBJ2-2,TGTGCCAGCAGTTCAACGGGGCTTTGGGGACAGCCGTTTGCCGGGGAGCTGTTTTTT,CASSSTGLWGQPFAGELFF